Below, 20 T cell receptor beta chains from the same sample are listed, as sequenced in a study of response to subunit inactivated influenza vaccine. TCRdb recomputed calls from the RT-PCR reads with MiXCR, one row per CDR3 protein. Altogether approximately 490,000 distinct CDR3 sequences are present, 6% to 9% being singletons, with the ten largest covering about an eighth. Sequenced here: PBMCs from blood, sampled less than 30 months after vaccination. The receptors originated from a man between 50 and 69 years old who received an inactivated influenza vaccine.

This clonotype was found a few times. J is TRBJ2-4 and V is TRBV7-2; D is uncertain. The germline V gene encodes CDR1 SGHTA and CDR2 FQGNSA. Trimming removed 5 bases at V and 3 bases at J, with 17 bases between. The CDR3 spans 16 residues. The CDR3 protein is CASSAGQPTVKNIQYF. The CDR3 DNA sequence: TGTGCCAGCAGCGCCGGGCAACCTACGGTCAAAAACATTCAGTACTTC.

There are many counts of this clonotype. The chain links TRBV24-1 to TRBJ2-3, with TRBD2 as a possible D gene (5 bases). Between the trimmed V and J ends, which lost 4 bases and 0 bases, there was a span of 16 bases. The CDR3 has 17 residues. The germline V gene has CDR1 KGHDR and CDR2 SFDVKD. In nucleotides, the CDR3 is TGTGCCACCAGTGACCCCCTTCCGGGATCAAGCACAGATACGCAGTATTTT. Encoded protein: CATSDPLPGSSTDTQYF.

V and J are TRBV20-1 and TRBJ2-3; tentatively, D is TRBD1 (6 bases). The CDR3 is 15 amino acids. Germline loops: CDR1 DFQATT, CDR2 SNEGSKA (reference sequence). Trimming shortened V by 6 bases and J by 3 bases, and 19 bases separated the two germline ends. CDR3 in DNA: TGCAGTGCCATACCCCGACAGGAAAATACAGATACGCAGTATTTT. It codes for CSAIPRQENTDTQYF.

This clonotype was detected a few times. The CDR3 DNA follows: TGTGCCAGCAGCTTACTCGGACTACAAGAGACCCAGTACTTC. Translating gives CASSLLGLQETQYF. The chain uses TRBV7-2 and TRBJ2-5; weak D call: TRBD2 (6 bases). The CDR3 length is 14 residues. Trimming took off 2 bases at V and 2 bases at J, with 9 bases between the two ends. Germline loops: CDR1 SGHTA, CDR2 FQGNSA.

This clonotype occurred many times. The chain has TRBV2 and TRBJ2-1, with 7 positions matching TRBD1. Germline assignment: CDR1 SNHLY and CDR2 FYNNEI. CDR3 length: 11 residues. The CDR3 bases are TGTGCGATACAGGGGAACAATGAGCAGTTCTTC. Translating it yields CAIQGNNEQFF.

This clonotype is a singleton in its sample. This CDR3 reads CSARGPPGGRGYNEQFF. In DNA form, the CDR3 reads TGCAGTGCTAGGGGCCCGCCTGGGGGGAGAGGGTACAATGAGCAGTTCTTC. The chain combines TRBV20-1 with TRBJ2-1; D may be TRBD2 (6 bases). Trimming pared 3 bases from V and 4 bases from J, leaving 22 bases between. CDR3 length: 17 residues. Germline CDR1 reads DFQATT; CDR2 reads SNEGSKA (reference sequence).

At least ten counts were recorded for this clonotype. This chain uses TRBV7-8 with TRBJ2-7, with D perhaps given as TRBD1 or TRBD2 (5 bases each). V shed 5 bases and J shed 2 bases, with 10 bases lying between them. This CDR3 comprises 13 residues. Looked up from germline, CDR1 is SGHVS and CDR2 is FQNEAQ. The DNA of the CDR3 is TGTGCCAGCAGCCTAATGGGACCCTACGAGCAGTACTTC. Translation: CASSLMGPYEQYF.

V usage is TRBV6-2 or TRBV6-3 and J usage is TRBJ2-7; perhaps TRBD2 as D (5 bases). The V end lost 5 bases, the J end lost 2 bases, and 16 bases lay between the germline ends. The CDR3 runs to 15 residues. CDR1 is MNHEY and CDR2 is SVGEGT in the germline V gene. The CDR3, as DNA: TGTGCCAGCAGTGACTATACGGGGTGGACCTACGAGCAGTACTTC. This codes for CASSDYTGWTYEQYF.

The chain joins TRBV6-2 or TRBV6-3 to TRBJ2-7; no clear D gene. The CDR3 has 11 residues. V lost 7 bases and J 1 base, leaving 5 bases between the germline ends. Germline CDR1 reads MNHEY; CDR2 reads SVGEGT. Written as DNA, the CDR3 is TGTGCCAGCATGGGATCCTACGAGCAGTACTTC. This translates into CASMGSYEQYF.

The chain combines TRBV6-2 or TRBV6-3 with TRBJ2-7; no clear D. Trimming removed 6 bases from V and 1 base from J, with 16 bases in between. The CDR3 sequence is 15 residues long. Germline CDR1 and CDR2: MNHEY and SVGEGT. The CDR3 spells CASRRKPELSYEQYF. The CDR3 DNA reads as TGTGCCAGCAGGAGGAAACCGGAACTTTCCTACGAGCAGTACTTC.

Points on this clonotype: The junction shows a germline mismatch at one end, possibly a read error. The chain combines TRBV7-9 with TRBJ2-7; 9 nucleotides line up with TRBD2. Germline CDR1 and CDR2: SEHNR and FQNEAQ (reference sequence). The CDR3 is 16 amino acids. CDR3 sequence (DNA): TGTGGCAGCAGCTTCTATAGCGGGGGACTAACCTACGAGCAGTACTTC. Amino acids: CGSSFYSGGLTYEQYF.

This clonotype was recorded at least ten times. The chain combines TRBV7-8 with TRBJ2-7, with 12 bases matching TRBD2. Germline lookup yields CDR1 SGHVS and CDR2 FQNEAQ. The CDR3 has 15 amino acids. The trim removed 5 bases at V and 5 bases at J, leaving 7 bases unmatched. The CDR3 DNA is TGTGCCAGCAGCACAAGACTAGCGGGAGTTAACGAGCAGTACTTC. Encoded protein: CASSTRLAGVNEQYF.

This clonotype has ten or more counts. V is TRBV6-1 and J is TRBJ2-7; 7 nucleotides agree with TRBD1. V shed 5 bases, J shed 3 bases, and the junction held 4 bases outside the gene matches. CDR3 length: 13 amino acids. Germline-derived CDR1 and CDR2 are MNHNS and SASEGT. CDR3 region: CASSRQGYYEQYF. The DNA of the CDR3 is TGTGCCAGCAGTAGACAGGGCTACTACGAGCAGTACTTC.

This clonotype was seen ten or more times. This chain links TRBV4-3 with TRBJ2-5, with 8 bases fitting TRBD2. The CDR3 spans 15 residues. Trimming cost V 3 bases and J 5 bases; bases outside gene matches: 8. CDR1 LGHNA and CDR2 YSLEER come from the germline V gene. The CDR3 DNA sequence: TGCGCCAGCAGCCAGACCGGGGGGGCAACGGAGACCCAGTACTTC. Protein: CASSQTGGATETQYF.

This clonotype has a handful of counts. The chain carries TRBV24-1 and TRBJ2-7; D gene ambiguous. Trimming took off 1 base at V and 5 bases at J, with 5 bases between the two ends. Germline assignment: CDR1 KGHDR and CDR2 SFDVKD. The length of the CDR3 is 12 residues. The CDR3 protein is CATSDLKDEQYF. For the CDR3, the DNA is TGTGCCACCAGTGATTTAAAGGACGAGCAGTACTTC.

This clonotype was detected many times. The chain has TRBV5-6 and TRBJ1-2, with 7 positions matching TRBD1. Looked up from germline, CDR1 is SGHDT and CDR2 is YYEEEE. The CDR3 has 14 amino acids. The junction had 12 bases not matched to a gene; V was cut back by 5 bases and J by 8 bases. The CDR3, as DNA: TGTGCCAGCAGATCGGAGCAGGGGGATAGAGGCTACACCTTC. Residues: CASRSEQGDRGYTF.

This chain uses TRBV2 with TRBJ1-1; TRBD1 might be the D (5 bases). Trimming removed 6 bases from V and 7 bases from J, with 12 bases in between. Germline assignment: CDR1 SNHLY and CDR2 FYNNEI. The CDR3 covers 12 residues. CDR3 amino acids: CASRRGRGEAFF. The CDR3 DNA reads TGTGCCAGCAGGCGTGGGAGGGGTGAAGCTTTCTTT.

This clonotype was counted between two and nine times. The chain recombines TRBV12-3 or TRBV12-4 with TRBJ1-5, with D tentatively TRBD1 (5 bases). The V end was cut by 5 bases, the J end by 6 bases, with 11 bases between. The CDR3 totals 13 residues. CDR3 nucleotide sequence: TGTGCCAGCAGTGCTGGGGGGGGTCAGCCCCAGCATTTT. Residues: CASSAGGGQPQHF.

This clonotype has only a few counts. The V and J genes are TRBV4-2 and TRBJ1-2; possible D gene TRBD1, 6 bases. Germline lookup yields CDR1 LGHNA and CDR2 YNFKEQ. The V gene lost 3 bases and the J gene lost 7 bases, with 12 bases spanning the gap. The CDR3 consists of 13 residues. CDR3 in DNA: TGTGCCAGCAGCCATCCAGGGGAAAGTGGCTACACCTTC. Residues: CASSHPGESGYTF.

This clonotype has a handful of counts. This rearrangement joins TRBV28 to TRBJ1-1; D gene uncertain. This CDR3 is built from 12 residues. Trimming removed 5 bases from V and 6 bases from J, with 10 bases in between. Germline-derived CDR1 and CDR2 are MDHEN and SYDVKM. The CDR3 nucleotides are TGTGCCAGCAGTCAAAGGATGGCTGAAGCTTTCTTT. Its translation is CASSQRMAEAFF.